This T cell receptor (beta chain) emerged from a study of T-cell memory formation after mild COVID-19. This CDR3 is built from 14 residues. With 5 bases clipped from V and 2 bases from J, the junction kept 6 bases outside the gene matches. Whole-study findings and limits: The main location of contracting CD4+ clones was CM and EM, and that of contracting CD8+ clones was EMRA.

In TCRdb, the 5' RACE reads were re-called with MiXCR into one record per CDR3 protein. The data contain roughly 510,000 distinct CDR3 sequences, about 18% of them singletons. This clonotype appeared a few times. Its specificity is unknown. The chain recombines TRBV12-3 or TRBV12-4 with TRBJ2-7; TRBD1 matches 7 bases. This receptor was identified in an adult woman who had mild COVID-19 (a few samples of this study predate the infection). Cell type and time point are not known. Material for sequencing was PBMCs or a T cell subset sorted from them (not recorded which). CDR3 loop: CASSTGTVPYEQYF. DNA of the CDR3: TGTGCCAGCAGTACCGGGACAGTTCCCTACGAGCAGTACTTC.